The 20 T cell receptor beta chains reported below all come from one sample, sequenced in a study of blood T cell repertoires in COVID-19 (dated by TCRdb to the early 2020s). Library creation used the immunoSEQ multiplex PCR assay. TCRdb took this table from immuneACCESS and kept in-frame rearrangements with V and J called. Such tables lack part of the clones; where checked against another copy, unresolved V genes explain under half of the gap, and the rest is unexplained. Recorded for this sample are around 140,000 clones; around nine tenths of them occurred a single time. 2.5% to 3.5% of the sample is in the top ten clones. The sequencing sample was made of peripheral blood. These receptors were taken from a man aged 55 to 69 with active or convalescent COVID-19.

The J gene is TRBJ2-3, the V gene TRBV14, with 9 bases that match TRBD2. Trimming removed 1 base from V and 1 base from J; junction bases left unmatched: 6. Germline V CDR1 and CDR2: SGHDN, FVKESK. The CDR3 covers 17 residues. The CDR3 loop is CASSQGKTSGRTDTQYF. The CDR3 DNA follows: TGTGCCAGCAGCCAAGGAAAGACTAGCGGACGCACAGATACGCAGTATTTT.

Concerning this clone itself: At one end the junction does not follow the germline gene, possibly because of a read error. The chain is built from TRBV6-5 and TRBJ2-4, with 12 bases matching TRBD2. Germline V gene data show CDR1 as MNHEY and CDR2 as SVGAGI. The CDR3 extends over 13 amino acids. The CDR3 DNA reads TGTGCCAGCAGTTACGAGACTAGCGGGGGTGGGGACTTC. Translated, it gives CASSYETSGGGDF.

This chain connects TRBV6-6 to TRBJ1-2; TRBD1 matches at 10 bases. The CDR3 has 18 amino acids. In germline, CDR1 is MNHNY, CDR2 SVGAGI (reference sequence). Trimming took 5 bases from V and 1 from J; bases not matched to a gene: 13. The CDR3 is CASSPQPGQGSNNYGYTF. The CDR3 bases are TGTGCCAGCAGTCCACAACCGGGACAGGGGAGTAATAACTATGGCTACACCTTC.

The chain links TRBV4-3 to TRBJ1-5; D is ambiguous. CDR3 length: 13 amino acids. The V end was cut by 0 bases, the J end by 6 bases, with 6 bases between. Germline lookup yields CDR1 LGHNA and CDR2 YSLEER. Here the CDR3 DNA reads TGCGCCAGCAGCCAAGATCGGGGTCAGCCCCAGCATTTT. Translation: CASSQDRGQPQHF.

This chain joins TRBV18 and TRBJ2-1, with D hard to call. Trimming took off 3 bases at V and 3 bases at J, with 12 bases between the two ends. The CDR3 contains 15 residues. The germline gives CDR1 KGHSH, CDR2 LQKENI. The DNA of the CDR3 is TGTGCCAGCTCACCGCCCCAGGTGAACTACAATGAGCAGTTCTTC. Encoded protein: CASSPPQVNYNEQFF.

This CDR3 is CASGAQDGNTIYF. The CDR3 DNA follows: TGTGCCAGTGGTGCGCAGGATGGAAACACCATATATTTT. The chain links TRBV19 to TRBJ1-3; D is uncertain. The CDR3 consists of 13 residues. In germline, CDR1 is LNHDA, CDR2 SQIVND (reference sequence). Deletions cut 8 bases from V and 3 bases from J, with 11 bases between.

V usage is TRBV7-6 and J usage is TRBJ2-4; 11 positions match TRBD1. Germline assignment: CDR1 SGHVS and CDR2 FNYEAQ. Trimming at V came to 10 bases and at J to 3 bases, leaving 14 bases not matched to a gene. The CDR3 totals 17 residues. The CDR3 DNA follows: TGTGCCAACAACGGGACAGGGGGTTCATTAGGCAAAAACATTCAGTACTTC. Encoded protein: CANNGTGGSLGKNIQYF.

With respect to this clone: Distinct nucleotide sequences in the sample also encode this CDR3. The rearrangement links TRBV6-1 to TRBJ1-2, with D unresolved. Germline assignment: CDR1 MNHNS and CDR2 SASEGT. Between the trimmed V and J ends, which lost 2 bases and 4 bases, there was a span of 8 bases. The CDR3 covers 13 residues. The CDR3 DNA sequence: TGTGCCAGCAGTGAATCTGGAGTCTATGGCTACACCTTC. Encoded protein: CASSESGVYGYTF.

The rearrangement uses TRBV7-8 and TRBJ1-1; TRBD1 matches at 10 bases. The CDR3 consists of 17 residues. The ends lost 5 bases at V and 0 bases at J; junction bases unmatched: 9. Germline V gene sequence: CDR1 SGHVS, CDR2 FQNEAQ. The chain's CDR3 is CASSLLGQGNLNTEAFF. CDR3 bases: TGTGCCAGCAGCCTCCTGGGACAGGGGAACCTGAACACTGAAGCTTTCTTT.

This sequence joins TRBV2 and TRBJ2-1, with TRBD2 matching 10 bases. The V gene's germline CDR1 is SNHLY and CDR2 FYNNEI. The CDR3 sequence is 15 residues long. V was pared by 5 bases and J by 7 bases, with 8 bases of the junction left unmatched. For the CDR3, the DNA is TGTGCCAGCAGTAAACTAGCGGGGACGCTAAATGAGCAGTTCTTC. Its protein product is CASSKLAGTLNEQFF.

This sequence joins TRBV5-4 and TRBJ2-3; D unclear. The CDR3 runs 16 residues. The V gene lost 4 bases and the J gene lost 2 bases, with 17 bases spanning the gap. Germline CDR1 SGHNT, CDR2 YYREEE (reference sequence). The CDR3 region is CASSPRRGTITDTQYF. DNA for the CDR3: TGTGCCAGCAGCCCGCGGCGTGGCACGATCACAGATACGCAGTATTTT.

V and J are TRBV10-3 and TRBJ1-2, with D unclear. This CDR3 spans 12 amino acids. The V end was cut by 6 bases, the J end by 2 bases, with 7 bases between. Germline CDR1 ENHRY, CDR2 SYGVKD. CDR3 region: CAIRAGNYGYTF. CDR3 nucleotides: TGTGCCATCAGAGCCGGGAACTATGGCTACACCTTC.

The chain employs TRBV28 and TRBJ2-1; D possibly corresponds to TRBD2 (5 bases). This CDR3 comprises 11 residues. The V end lost 7 bases, the J end lost 5 bases, and 6 bases lay between the germline ends. Germline V lookup: CDR1 MDHEN, CDR2 SYDVKM. In DNA, the CDR3 is TGTGCCAGCATAGCGAACAATGAGCAGTTCTTC. This encodes CASIANNEQFF.

The CDR3 DNA follows: TGTGCCAGCTCTCCGCGCGGGGACATTCAGTACTTC. Protein: CASSPRGDIQYF. The chain has TRBV18 and TRBJ2-4, with D maybe TRBD2 (6 bases). There are 12 residues in the CDR3. Trimming cost V 6 bases and J 8 bases, with 11 bases left between them. CDR1 KGHSH and CDR2 LQKENI come from the germline V gene.

This clone was recorded a few times. The chain couples TRBV3-1 (or the pseudogene TRBV3-2) to TRBJ2-5; 11 positions match TRBD2. Germline V gene lookup returns CDR1 LGHDT and CDR2 YNNKEL (reference sequence). The ends lost 7 bases at V and 5 bases at J; junction bases unmatched: 9. CDR3 size: 15 residues. Here the CDR3 reads CASILAGGPRETQYF. CDR3 in DNA: TGTGCCAGCATCTTAGCGGGGGGGCCCCGGGAGACCCAGTACTTC.

The J gene is TRBJ2-2, the V gene TRBV7-6, with 7 bases matching TRBD2. V was clipped by 1 base and J by 2 bases; unmatched bases: 4. This CDR3 has 16 residues. Germline-derived CDR1 and CDR2 are SGHVS and FNYEAQ. In DNA form, the CDR3 reads TGTGCCAGCAGCTTAGAAGCGGGGATAAACACCGGGGAGCTGTTTTTT. Translating gives CASSLEAGINTGELFF.

V gene TRBV27 combines with J gene TRBJ2-5; the D is unclear. Germline CDR1 MNHEY, CDR2 SMNVEV (reference sequence). V was clipped by 4 bases and J by 0 bases, with 9 bases between them. The CDR3 is 14 amino acids. The CDR3 here is CASSSPPNQETQYF. In nucleotides, the CDR3 is TGTGCCAGCAGTTCCCCCCCCAACCAAGAGACCCAGTACTTC.

This sequence joins TRBV11-2 and TRBJ2-1; 8 nucleotides line up with TRBD2. V was clipped by 8 bases and J by 4 bases; unmatched bases: 7. The CDR3 length is 14 residues. From germline, CDR1 is SGHAT and CDR2 FQNNGV. CDR3 loop: CASVHTSGYNEQFF. The CDR3 nucleotides read TGTGCCAGCGTCCATACTAGCGGATACAATGAGCAGTTCTTC. The variable domain in full, completed from reference TRBV11-2 and TRBJ2-1, reads EAGVAQSPRYKIIEKRQSVAFWCNPISGHATLYWYQQILGQGPKLLIQFQNNGVVDDSQLPKDRFSAERLKGVDSTLKIQPAKLEDSAVYLCASVHTSGYNEQFFGPGTRLTVL.

The chain joins TRBV28 to TRBJ2-7; weak D call: TRBD1 (6 bases). This CDR3 comprises 15 residues. Trimming took off 5 bases at V and 0 bases at J, with 14 bases between the two ends. Germline values: CDR1 MDHEN, CDR2 SYDVKM. The CDR3 nucleotides read TGTGCCAGCAGTCCCGGGACACCCAGCTCCTACGAGCAGTACTTC. It encodes CASSPGTPSSYEQYF.

This chain connects TRBV9 to TRBJ2-7; 9 bases agree with TRBD1. Per germline, CDR1 SGDLS and CDR2 YYNGEE. The V gene end was trimmed by 3 bases and the J gene end by 0 bases; junction bases not matched to a gene: 7. This CDR3 contains 16 residues. As DNA, the CDR3 is TGTGCCAGCAGCGCGCGGGGACAGGGCGACTCCTACGAGCAGTACTTC. The encoded protein is CASSARGQGDSYEQYF.